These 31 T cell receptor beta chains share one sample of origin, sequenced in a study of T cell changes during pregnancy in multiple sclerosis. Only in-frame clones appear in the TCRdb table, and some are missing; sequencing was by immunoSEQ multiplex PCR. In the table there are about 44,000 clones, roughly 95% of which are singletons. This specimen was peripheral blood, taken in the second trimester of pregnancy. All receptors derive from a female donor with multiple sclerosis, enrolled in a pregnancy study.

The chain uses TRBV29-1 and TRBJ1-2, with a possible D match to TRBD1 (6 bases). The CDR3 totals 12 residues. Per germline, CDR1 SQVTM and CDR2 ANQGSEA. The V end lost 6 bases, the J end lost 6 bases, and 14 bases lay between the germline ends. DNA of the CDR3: TGCAGCGTCGCACAGGGTATACATGGCTACACCTTC. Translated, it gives CSVAQGIHGYTF. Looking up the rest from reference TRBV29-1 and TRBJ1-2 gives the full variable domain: SAVISQKPSRDICQRGTSLTIQCQVDSQVTMMFWYRQQPGQSLTLIATANQGSEATYESGFVIDKFPISRPNLTFSTLTVSNMSPEDSSIYLCSVAQGIHGYTFGSGTRLTVV.

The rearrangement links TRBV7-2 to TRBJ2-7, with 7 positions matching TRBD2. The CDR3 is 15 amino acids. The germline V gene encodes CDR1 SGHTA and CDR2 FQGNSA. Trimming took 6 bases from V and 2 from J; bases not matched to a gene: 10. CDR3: CASRSFAGDAYEQYF. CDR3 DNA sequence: TGTGCCAGCAGGTCTTTCGCGGGGGACGCCTACGAGCAGTACTTC.

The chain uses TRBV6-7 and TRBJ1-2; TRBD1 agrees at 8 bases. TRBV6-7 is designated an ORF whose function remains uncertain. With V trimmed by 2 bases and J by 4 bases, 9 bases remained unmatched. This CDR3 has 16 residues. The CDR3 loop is CASSYATGGSLYGYTF. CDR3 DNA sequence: TGTGCCAGCAGTTACGCCACAGGGGGGTCTCTCTATGGCTACACCTTC.

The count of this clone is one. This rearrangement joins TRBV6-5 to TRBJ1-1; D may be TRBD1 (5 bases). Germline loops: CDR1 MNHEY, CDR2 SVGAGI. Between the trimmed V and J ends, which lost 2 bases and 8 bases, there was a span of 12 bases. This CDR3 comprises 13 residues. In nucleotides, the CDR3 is TGTGCCAGCAGTTACCACAGGAATTCAGAAGCTTTCTTT. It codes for CASSYHRNSEAFF.

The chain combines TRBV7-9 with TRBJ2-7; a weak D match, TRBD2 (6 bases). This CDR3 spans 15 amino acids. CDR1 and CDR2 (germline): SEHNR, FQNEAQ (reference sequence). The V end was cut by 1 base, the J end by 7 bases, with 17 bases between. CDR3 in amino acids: CASSLGSEGIREQYF. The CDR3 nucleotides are TGTGCCAGCAGCTTAGGATCGGAGGGCATCCGGGAGCAGTACTTC.

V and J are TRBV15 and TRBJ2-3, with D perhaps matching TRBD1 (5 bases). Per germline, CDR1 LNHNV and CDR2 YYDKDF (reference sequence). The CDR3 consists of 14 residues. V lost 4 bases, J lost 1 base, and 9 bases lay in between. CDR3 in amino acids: CATSMDTRTDTQYF. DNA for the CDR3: TGTGCCACCAGCATGGACACCCGCACAGATACGCAGTATTTT.

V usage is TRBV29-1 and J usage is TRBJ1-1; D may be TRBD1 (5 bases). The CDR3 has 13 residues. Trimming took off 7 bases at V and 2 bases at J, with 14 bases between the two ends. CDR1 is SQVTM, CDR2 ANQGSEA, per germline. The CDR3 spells CSAAGRANTEAFF. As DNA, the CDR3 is TGCAGCGCGGCAGGCAGGGCTAACACTGAAGCTTTCTTT.

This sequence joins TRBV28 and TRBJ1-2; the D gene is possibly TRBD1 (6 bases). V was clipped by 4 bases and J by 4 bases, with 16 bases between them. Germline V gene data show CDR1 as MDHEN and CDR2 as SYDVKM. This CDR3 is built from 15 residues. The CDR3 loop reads CASSSPGAGPYGYTF. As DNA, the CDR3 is TGTGCCAGCAGTTCGCCAGGGGCAGGGCCCTATGGCTACACCTTC.

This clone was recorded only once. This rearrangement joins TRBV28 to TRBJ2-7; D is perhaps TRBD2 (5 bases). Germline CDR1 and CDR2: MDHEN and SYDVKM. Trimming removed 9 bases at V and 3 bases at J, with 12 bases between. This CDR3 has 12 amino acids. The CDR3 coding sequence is TGTGCCAGTACCACTAGGGTCTACGAGCAGTACTTC. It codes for CASTTRVYEQYF.

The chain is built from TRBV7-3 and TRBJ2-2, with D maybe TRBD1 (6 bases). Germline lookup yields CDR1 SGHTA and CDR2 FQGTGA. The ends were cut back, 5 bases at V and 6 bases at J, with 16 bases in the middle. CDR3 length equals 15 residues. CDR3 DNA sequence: TGTGCCAGCAGCCCCGGACAGCCCGGGGCCGGGGAGCTGTTTTTT. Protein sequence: CASSPGQPGAGELFF.

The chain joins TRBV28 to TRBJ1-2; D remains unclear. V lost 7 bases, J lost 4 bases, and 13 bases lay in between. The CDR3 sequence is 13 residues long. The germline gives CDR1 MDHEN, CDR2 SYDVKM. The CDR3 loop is CASTIGVSYGYTF. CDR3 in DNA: TGTGCCAGCACTATCGGGGTGTCCTATGGCTACACCTTC.

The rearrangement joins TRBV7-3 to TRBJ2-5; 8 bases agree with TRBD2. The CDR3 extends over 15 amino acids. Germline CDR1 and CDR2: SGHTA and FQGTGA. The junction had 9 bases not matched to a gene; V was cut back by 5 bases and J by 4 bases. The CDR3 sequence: CASSPRRTSLETQYF. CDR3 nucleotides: TGTGCCAGCAGCCCCCGGAGGACTAGCTTAGAGACCCAGTACTTC. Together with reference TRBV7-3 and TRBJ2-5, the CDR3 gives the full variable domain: GAGVSQTPSNKVTEKGKYVELRCDPISGHTALYWYRQSLGQGPEFLIYFQGTGAADDSGLPNDRFFAVRPEGSVSTLKIQRTERGDSAVYLCASSPRRTSLETQYFGPGTRLLVL.

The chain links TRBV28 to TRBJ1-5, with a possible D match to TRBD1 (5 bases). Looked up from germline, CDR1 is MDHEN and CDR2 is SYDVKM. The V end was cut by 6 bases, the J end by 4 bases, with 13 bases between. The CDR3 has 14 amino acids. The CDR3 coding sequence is TGTGCCAGCAGATCGAGACAGCTTAATCAGCCCCAGCATTTT. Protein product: CASRSRQLNQPQHF.

In DNA form, the CDR3 reads TGTGCCAGCAGCTTGCTAGCGGGGGGGCCTGGAGAGCAGTTCTTC. Translating it yields CASSLLAGGPGEQFF. This chain links TRBV5-4 with TRBJ2-1, with 12 bases fitting TRBD2. Germline V CDR1 and CDR2: SGHNT, YYREEE (reference sequence). J lost 10 bases, V lost 1 base, and 6 bases had no gene match. This CDR3 has 15 amino acids.

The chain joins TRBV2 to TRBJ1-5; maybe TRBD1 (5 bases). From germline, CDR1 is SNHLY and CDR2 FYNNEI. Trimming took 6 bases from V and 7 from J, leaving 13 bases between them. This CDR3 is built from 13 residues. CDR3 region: CASRDIFGQPQHF. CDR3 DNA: TGTGCCAGCAGGGACATATTCGGACAGCCCCAGCATTTT.

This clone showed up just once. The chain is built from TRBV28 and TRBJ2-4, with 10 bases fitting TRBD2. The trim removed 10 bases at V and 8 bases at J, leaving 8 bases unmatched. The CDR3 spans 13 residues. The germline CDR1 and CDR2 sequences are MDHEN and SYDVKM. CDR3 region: CATTGTSAHIQYF. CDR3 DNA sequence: TGTGCCACCACCGGGACTAGCGCGCACATTCAGTACTTC. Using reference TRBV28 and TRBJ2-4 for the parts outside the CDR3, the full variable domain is DVKVTQSSRYLVKRTGEKVFLECVQDMDHENMFWYRQDPGLGLRLIYFSYDVKMKEKGDIPEGYSVSREKKERFSLILESASTNQTSMYLCATTGTSAHIQYFGAGTRLSVL.

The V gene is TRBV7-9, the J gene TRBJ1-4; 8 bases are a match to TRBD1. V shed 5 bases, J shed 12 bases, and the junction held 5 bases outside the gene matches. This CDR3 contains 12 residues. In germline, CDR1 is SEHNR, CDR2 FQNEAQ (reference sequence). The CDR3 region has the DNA TGTGCCAGCAGCCCGGACAGGGATGAACTGTTTTTT. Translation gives CASSPDRDELFF.

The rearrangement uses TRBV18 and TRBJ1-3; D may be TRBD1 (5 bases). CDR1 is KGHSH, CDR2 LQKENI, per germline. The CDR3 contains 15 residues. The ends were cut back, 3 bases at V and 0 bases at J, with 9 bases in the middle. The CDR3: CASSPTGDSGNTIYF. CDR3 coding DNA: TGTGCCAGCTCACCTACAGGAGACTCTGGAAACACCATATATTTT.

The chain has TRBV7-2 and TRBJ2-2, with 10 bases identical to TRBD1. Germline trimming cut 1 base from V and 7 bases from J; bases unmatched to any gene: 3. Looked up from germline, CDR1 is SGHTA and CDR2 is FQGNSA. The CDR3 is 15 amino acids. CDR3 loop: CASSLETGGIGELFF. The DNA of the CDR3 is TGTGCCAGCAGCTTAGAGACAGGGGGCATCGGGGAGCTGTTTTTT.

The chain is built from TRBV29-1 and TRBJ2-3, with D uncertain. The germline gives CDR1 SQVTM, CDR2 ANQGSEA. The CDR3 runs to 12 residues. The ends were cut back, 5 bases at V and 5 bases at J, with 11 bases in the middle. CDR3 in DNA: TGCAGCGTTCTAGACGGTATAGATACGCAGTATTTT. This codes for CSVLDGIDTQYF.

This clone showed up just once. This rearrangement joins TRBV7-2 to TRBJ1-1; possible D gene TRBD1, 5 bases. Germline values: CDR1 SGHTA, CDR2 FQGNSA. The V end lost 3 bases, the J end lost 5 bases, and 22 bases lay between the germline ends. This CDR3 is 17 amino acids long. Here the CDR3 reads CASSLLYRRGSVTEAFF. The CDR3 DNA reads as TGTGCCAGCAGCTTGCTATACCGGCGGGGGTCGGTAACTGAAGCTTTCTTT.

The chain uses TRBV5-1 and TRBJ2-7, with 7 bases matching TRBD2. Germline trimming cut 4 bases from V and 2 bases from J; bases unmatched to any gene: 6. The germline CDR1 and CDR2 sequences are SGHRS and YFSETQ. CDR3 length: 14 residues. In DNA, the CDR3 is TGCGCCAGCAGCGCGGTCGGGACTACCTACGAGCAGTACTTC. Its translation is CASSAVGTTYEQYF. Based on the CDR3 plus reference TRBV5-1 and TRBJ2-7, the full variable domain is KAGVTQTPRYLIKTRGQQVTLSCSPISGHRSVSWYQQTPGQGLQFLFEYFSETQRNKGNFPGRFSGRQFSNSRSEMNVSTLELGDSALYLCASSAVGTTYEQYFGPGTRLTVT.

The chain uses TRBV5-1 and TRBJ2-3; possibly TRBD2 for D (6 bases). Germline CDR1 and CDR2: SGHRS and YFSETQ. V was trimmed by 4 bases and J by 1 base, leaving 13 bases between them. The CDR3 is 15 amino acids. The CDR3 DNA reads TGCGCCAGCAGCATGACTAGGAGAGGCACAGATACGCAGTATTTT. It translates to CASSMTRRGTDTQYF.

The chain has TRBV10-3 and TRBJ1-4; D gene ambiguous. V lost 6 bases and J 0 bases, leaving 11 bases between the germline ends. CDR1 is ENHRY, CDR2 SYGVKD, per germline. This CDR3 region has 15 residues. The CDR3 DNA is TGTGCCATCAGAAGAGAGGGAACAACTAATGAAAAACTGTTTTTT. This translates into CAIRREGTTNEKLFF.

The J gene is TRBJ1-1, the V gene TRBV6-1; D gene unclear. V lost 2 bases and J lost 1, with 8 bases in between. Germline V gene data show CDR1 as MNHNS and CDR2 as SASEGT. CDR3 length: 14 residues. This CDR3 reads CASSESVWNTEAFF. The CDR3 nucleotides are TGTGCCAGCAGTGAAAGCGTCTGGAACACTGAAGCTTTCTTT.

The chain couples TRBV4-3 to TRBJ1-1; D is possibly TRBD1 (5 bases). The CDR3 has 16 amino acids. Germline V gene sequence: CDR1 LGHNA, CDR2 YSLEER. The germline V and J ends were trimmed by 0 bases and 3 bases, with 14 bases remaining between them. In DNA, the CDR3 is TGCGCCAGCAGCCAAGATCCTTTAGGACAAGACACTGAAGCTTTCTTT. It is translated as CASSQDPLGQDTEAFF.

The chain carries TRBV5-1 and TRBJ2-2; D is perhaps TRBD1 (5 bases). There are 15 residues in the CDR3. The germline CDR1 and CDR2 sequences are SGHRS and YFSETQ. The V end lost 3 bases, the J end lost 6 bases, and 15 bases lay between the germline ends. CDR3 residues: CASSSGQGLPGELFF. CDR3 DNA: TGCGCCAGCAGCTCCGGGCAGGGTTTGCCCGGGGAGCTGTTTTTT.

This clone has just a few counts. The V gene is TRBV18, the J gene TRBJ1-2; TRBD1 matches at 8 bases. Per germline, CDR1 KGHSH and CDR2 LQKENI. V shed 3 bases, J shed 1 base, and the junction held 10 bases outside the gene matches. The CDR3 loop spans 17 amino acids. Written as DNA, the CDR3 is TGTGCCAGCTCACCTATAGGACAGGGAGGCTATAACTATGGCTACACCTTC. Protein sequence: CASSPIGQGGYNYGYTF.

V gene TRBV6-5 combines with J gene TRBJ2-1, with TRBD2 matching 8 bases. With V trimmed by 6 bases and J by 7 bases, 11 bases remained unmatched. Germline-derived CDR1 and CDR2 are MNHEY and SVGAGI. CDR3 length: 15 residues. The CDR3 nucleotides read TGTGCCAGCAGCCTTCGAGGAGCGGGAGAAAATGAGCAGTTCTTC. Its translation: CASSLRGAGENEQFF.

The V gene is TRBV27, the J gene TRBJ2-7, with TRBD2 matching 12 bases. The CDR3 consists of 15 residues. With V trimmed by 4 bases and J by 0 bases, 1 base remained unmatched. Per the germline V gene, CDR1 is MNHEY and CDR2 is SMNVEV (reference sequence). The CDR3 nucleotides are TGTGCCAGCAGTTGGGGACTAGCGGGCTCCTACGAGCAGTACTTC. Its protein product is CASSWGLAGSYEQYF.

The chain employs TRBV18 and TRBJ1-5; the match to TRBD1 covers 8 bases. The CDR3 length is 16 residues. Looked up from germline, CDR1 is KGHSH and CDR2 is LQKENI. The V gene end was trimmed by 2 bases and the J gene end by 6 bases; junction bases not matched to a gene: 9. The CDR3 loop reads CASSPRPGQVGQPQHF. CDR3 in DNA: TGTGCCAGCTCACCAAGACCGGGACAGGTCGGTCAGCCCCAGCATTTT.